The sample holds a few counts of the clone carrying this T cell receptor (beta chain). The sample comes from a study of long-term antiretroviral therapy in people with HIV. Investigators performed immunoSEQ version v3.0 at survey level. Assay used: immunoSEQ multiplex PCR; TCRdb lists only in-frame clones, some missing. The sample includes around 39,000 clones, around 83% of them seen just once. The starting material was unsorted PBMCs, obtained 1 year after starting antiretroviral therapy. The TCR originated in a man aged 18 to 29 with HIV.

This CDR3 reads CSVLQGAGGYTF. CDR3 nucleotides: TGCAGCGTTCTGCAGGGGGCAGGTGGCTACACCTTC. J is TRBJ1-2 and V is TRBV29-1, with 8 bases matching TRBD1. The germline CDR1 and CDR2 sequences are SQVTM and ANQGSEA. The CDR3 totals 12 residues. With 5 bases clipped from V and 7 bases from J, the junction kept 6 bases outside the gene matches.